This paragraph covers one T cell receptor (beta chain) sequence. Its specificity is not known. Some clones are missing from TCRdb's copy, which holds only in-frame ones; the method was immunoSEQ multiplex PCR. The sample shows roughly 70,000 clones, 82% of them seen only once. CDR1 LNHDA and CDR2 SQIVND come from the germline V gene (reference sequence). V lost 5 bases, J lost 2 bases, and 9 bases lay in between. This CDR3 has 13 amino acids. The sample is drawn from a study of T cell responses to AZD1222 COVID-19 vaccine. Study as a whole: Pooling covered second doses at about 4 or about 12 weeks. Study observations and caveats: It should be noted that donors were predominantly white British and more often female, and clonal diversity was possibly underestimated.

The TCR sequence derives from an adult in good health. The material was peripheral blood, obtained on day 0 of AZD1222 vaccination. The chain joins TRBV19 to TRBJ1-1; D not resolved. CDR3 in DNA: TGTGCCAGTAGTTACATTCGTAACACTGAAGCTTTCTTT. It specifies CASSYIRNTEAFF.